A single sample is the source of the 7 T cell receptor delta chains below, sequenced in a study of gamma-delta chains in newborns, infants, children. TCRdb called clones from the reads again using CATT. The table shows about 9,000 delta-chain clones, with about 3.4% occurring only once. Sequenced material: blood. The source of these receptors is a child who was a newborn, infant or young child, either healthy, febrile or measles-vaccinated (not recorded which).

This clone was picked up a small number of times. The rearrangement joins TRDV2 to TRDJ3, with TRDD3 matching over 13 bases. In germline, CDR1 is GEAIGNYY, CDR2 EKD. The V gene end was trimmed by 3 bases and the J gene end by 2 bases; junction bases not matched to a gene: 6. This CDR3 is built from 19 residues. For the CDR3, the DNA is TGTGCCTGTGACGCCTTACTGGGGGATACGGCCTGGGACACCCGACAGATGTTTTTC. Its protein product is CACDALLGDTAWDTRQMFF.

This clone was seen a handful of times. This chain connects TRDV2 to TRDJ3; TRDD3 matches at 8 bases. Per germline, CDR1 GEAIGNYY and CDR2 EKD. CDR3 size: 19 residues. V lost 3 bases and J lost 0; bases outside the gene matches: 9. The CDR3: CACDDYWGGSSWDTRQMFF. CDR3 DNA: TGTGCCTGTGACGACTACTGGGGGGGAAGCTCCTGGGACACCCGACAGATGTTTTTC.

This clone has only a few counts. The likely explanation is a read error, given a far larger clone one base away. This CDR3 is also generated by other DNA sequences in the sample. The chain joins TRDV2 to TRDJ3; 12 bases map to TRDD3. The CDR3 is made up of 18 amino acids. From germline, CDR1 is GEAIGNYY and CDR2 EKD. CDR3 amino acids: CACDSTGGYSWDTRQMFF. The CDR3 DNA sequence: TGTGCCTGTGACAGTACTGGGGGATACTCCTGGGACACCCGGCAGATGTTTTTC.

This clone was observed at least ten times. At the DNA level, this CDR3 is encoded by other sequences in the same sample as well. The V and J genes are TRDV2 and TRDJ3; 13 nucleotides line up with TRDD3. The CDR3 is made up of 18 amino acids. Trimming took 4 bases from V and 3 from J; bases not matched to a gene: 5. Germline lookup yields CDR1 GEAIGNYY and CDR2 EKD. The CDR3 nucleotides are TGTGCCTGTGATACTGGGGGATACGCGGACTGGGACACCCGACAGATGTTTTTC. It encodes CACDTGGYADWDTRQMFF.

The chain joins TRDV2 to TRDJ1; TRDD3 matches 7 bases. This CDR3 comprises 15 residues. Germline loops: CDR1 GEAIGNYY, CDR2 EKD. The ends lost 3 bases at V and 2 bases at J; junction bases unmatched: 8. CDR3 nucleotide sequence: TGTGCCTGTGACCATCTACTGGGGAATACCGATAAACTCATCTTT. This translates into CACDHLLGNTDKLIF.

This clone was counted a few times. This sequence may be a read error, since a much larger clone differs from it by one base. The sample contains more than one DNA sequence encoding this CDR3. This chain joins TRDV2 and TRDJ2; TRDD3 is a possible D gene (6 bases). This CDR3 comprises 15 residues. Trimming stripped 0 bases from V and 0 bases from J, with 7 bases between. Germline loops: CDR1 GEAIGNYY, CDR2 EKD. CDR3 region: CACDTGGALTAQLFF. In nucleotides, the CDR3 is TGTGCCTGTGACACCGGGGGAGCTTTGACAGCACAACTCTTCTTT.

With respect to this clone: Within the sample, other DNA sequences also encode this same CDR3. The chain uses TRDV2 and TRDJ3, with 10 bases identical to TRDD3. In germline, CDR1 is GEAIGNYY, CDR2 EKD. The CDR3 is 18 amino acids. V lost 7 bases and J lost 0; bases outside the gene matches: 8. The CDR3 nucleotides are TGTGCCTGCGACGGGGCTGGGGGATACTCCTGGGACACCCGACAGATGTTTTTC. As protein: CACDGAGGYSWDTRQMFF.